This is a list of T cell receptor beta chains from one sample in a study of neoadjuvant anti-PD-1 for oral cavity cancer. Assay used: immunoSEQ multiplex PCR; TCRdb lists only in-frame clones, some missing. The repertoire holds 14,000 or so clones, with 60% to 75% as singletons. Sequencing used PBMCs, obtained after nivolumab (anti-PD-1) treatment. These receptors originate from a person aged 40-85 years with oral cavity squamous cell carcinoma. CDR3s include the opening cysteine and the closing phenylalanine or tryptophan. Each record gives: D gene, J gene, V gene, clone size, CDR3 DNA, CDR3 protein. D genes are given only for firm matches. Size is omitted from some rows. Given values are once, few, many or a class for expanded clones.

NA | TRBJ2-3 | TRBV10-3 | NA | TGTGCCATCAGTGAGTCAGCAGATACGCAGTATTTT | CAISESADTQYF
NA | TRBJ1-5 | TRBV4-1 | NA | TGCGCCAGCAGCCAAGGGCTGGCGGGCAGGGCTACTCAGCCCCAGCATTTT | CASSQGLAGRATQPQHF
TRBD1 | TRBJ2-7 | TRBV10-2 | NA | TGCGCCAGCAGTGAGTCGATCCTGAGCAGGGGGTTTAACGAGCAGTACTTC | CASSESILSRGFNEQYF
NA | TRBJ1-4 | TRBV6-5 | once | TGTGCCAGCAGGGCGACAGTAGGGAGGGAAAAACTGTTTTTT | CASRATVGREKLFF
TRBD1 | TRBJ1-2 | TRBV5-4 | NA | TGTGCCACTATGGTGGGACAGGCGGATTGGGGCTACACCTTC | CATMVGQADWGYTF
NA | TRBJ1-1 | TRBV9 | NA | TGTGCCAGCAGCGCCGAAATGAACACTGAAGCTTTCTTT | CASSAEMNTEAFF
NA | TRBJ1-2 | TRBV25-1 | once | TGTGCCAGCAGTGGACCCAGGGGTTTGGACTATGGCTACACCTTC | CASSGPRGLDYGYTF
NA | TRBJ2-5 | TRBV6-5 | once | TGTGCCAGCAGTTACTCGCCGGGGGAGACCCAGTACTTC | CASSYSPGETQYF
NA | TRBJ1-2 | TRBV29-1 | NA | TGCAGCGTTGGGTCTTGGGGGTATGGCTACACCTTC | CSVGSWGYGYTF
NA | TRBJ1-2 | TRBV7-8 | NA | TGTGCCAGCAGCTTAGCGCTCCTGCCAATCGGCTACACCTTC | CASSLALLPIGYTF
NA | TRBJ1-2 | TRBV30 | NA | TGTGCCTGGAGTCCCGGGGTTTGGGGCTACACCTTC | CAWSPGVWGYTF
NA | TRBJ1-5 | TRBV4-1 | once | TGCGCCAGCAGCCAAGGGGCCCTCAGAGGGCATAGCAATCAGCCCCAGCATTTT | CASSQGALRGHSNQPQHF
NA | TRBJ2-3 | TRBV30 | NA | TGTGCCTGGAGTGTAAAGGGCACAGATACGCAGTATTTT | CAWSVKGTDTQYF
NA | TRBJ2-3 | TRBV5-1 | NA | TGCGCCAGCAGCTCCGGGACTCATAGCACAGATACGCAGTATTTT | CASSSGTHSTDTQYF
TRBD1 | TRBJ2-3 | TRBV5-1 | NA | TGCGCCAGCAGCCCGGGACAGGGGATATGGGGCACAGATACGCAGTATTTT | CASSPGQGIWGTDTQYF
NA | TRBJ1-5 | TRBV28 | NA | TGTGCCAGCATTAGGGTTTTGAGTCAGCCCCAGCATTTT | CASIRVLSQPQHF
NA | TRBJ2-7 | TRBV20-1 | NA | TGCAGTGCAAGGACTAATTACGAGCAGTACTTC | CSARTNYEQYF
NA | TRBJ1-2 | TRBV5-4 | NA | TGTGCCAGCAGCTTTCCGGGGGGCGCATTCAAGCATGGCTACACCTTC | CASSFPGGAFKHGYTF
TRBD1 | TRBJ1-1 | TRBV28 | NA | TGTGCCAGCAGTTTGAACAGGGGAGGGTACACTGAAGCTTTCTTT | CASSLNRGGYTEAFF
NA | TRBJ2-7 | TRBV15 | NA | TGTGCCACCAGCAGAGATTTCCAGACCTACGAGCAGTACTTC | CATSRDFQTYEQYF
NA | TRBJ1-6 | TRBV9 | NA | TGTGCCAGCAGCGTAGGGCCGGGGGCGGACACCTATAATTCACCCCTCCACTTT | CASSVGPGADTYNSPLHF
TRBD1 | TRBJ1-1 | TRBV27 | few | TGTGCCAGCAGTGAGAAGGGACAGACACTTGAAGCTTTCTTT | CASSEKGQTLEAFF
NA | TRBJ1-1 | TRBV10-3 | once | TGTGCCATCACGGGACGGTTGAACACTGAAGCTTTCTTT | CAITGRLNTEAFF
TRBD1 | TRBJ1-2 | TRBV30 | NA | TGTGCCTGGAATGGACAGGACTCCTATGGCTACACCTTC | CAWNGQDSYGYTF
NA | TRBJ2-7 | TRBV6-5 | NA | TGTGCCAGCAGTTCCCCGGGCGAGCAGTACTTC | CASSSPGEQYF
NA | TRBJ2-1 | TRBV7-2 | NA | TGTGCCAGCAGCTTAGATTTCGTCGGGCGGGAGCAGTTCTTC | CASSLDFVGREQFF
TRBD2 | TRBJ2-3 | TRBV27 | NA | TGTGCCAGCTGGACTAGCGGGACGCCCGGCACAGATACGCAGTATTTT | CASWTSGTPGTDTQYF
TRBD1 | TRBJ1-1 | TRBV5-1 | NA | TGCGCCAGCAGCAAGTTCAGGGGGGCGGTGAACACTGAAGCTTTCTTT | CASSKFRGAVNTEAFF
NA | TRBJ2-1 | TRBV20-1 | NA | TGCAGTGCTAATCTCATTGGTGAGCAGTTCTTC | CSANLIGEQFF
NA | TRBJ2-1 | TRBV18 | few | TGTGCCAGCTCACCACTCGGCCCCCCGGTCAATGAGCAGTTCTTC | CASSPLGPPVNEQFF
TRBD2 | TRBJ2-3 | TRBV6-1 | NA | TGTGCCAGCAGTGGGACTAGCGGGAGAGATACGCAGTATTTT | CASSGTSGRDTQYF
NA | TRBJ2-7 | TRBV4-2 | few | TGTGCCAGCAGCCATGGCTACGAGCAGTACTTC | CASSHGYEQYF
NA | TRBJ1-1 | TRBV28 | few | TGTGCCAGCAGTTATCCACTAGACACTGAAGCTTTCTTT | CASSYPLDTEAFF
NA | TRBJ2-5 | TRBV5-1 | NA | TGCGCCAGCAGCTTGGGCACTGAAGAGACCCAGTACTTC | CASSLGTEETQYF
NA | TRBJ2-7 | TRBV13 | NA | TGTGCCAGCAACCAGCTTGGTTGGAGAGACGAGCAGTACTTC | CASNQLGWRDEQYF
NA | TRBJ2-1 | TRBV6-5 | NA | TGTGCCAGCAGTTACCAGGGAGGTGAGCAGTTCTTC | CASSYQGGEQFF
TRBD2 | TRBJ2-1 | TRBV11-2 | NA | TGTGCCAGCAGCAGGATGGCGGGGGGCAGTTACAATGAGCAGTTCTTC | CASSRMAGGSYNEQFF
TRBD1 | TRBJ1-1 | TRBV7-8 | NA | TGTGCCAGCAGCCCCCGGACAGGGACATCGAACACTGAAGCTTTCTTT | CASSPRTGTSNTEAFF
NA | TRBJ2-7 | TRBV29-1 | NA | TGCAGCGTTGAACTCTCCAGCTCCTACGAGCAGTACTTC | CSVELSSSYEQYF
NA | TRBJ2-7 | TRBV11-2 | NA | TGTGCCAGCAGGTCCCTTGGCCAGCTAACCTACGAGCAGTACTTC | CASRSLGQLTYEQYF